The text below deals with one T cell receptor beta chain. Its antigen remains unknown. CDR3 length: 18 amino acids. The sample belongs to a study of blood T cells in healthy people across ages. General study results and limits: Age brought a roughly linear fall in TCR beta diversity measured per million T cells. A conclusive naive versus antigen-experienced comparison was prevented by the unsorted PBMCs.

A second PCR, run for about 7 to 11 cycles, used a sample-barcoded 5' primer plus a J-beta primer mix. Any given sample supplied a minimum of 2.5 million CDR3-containing paired-end reads. TCRdb processed the 5' RACE reads anew with MiXCR; each CDR3 protein has one entry. The table shows 710,000 or so distinct CDR3 sequences, with about 24% occurring only once. The chain uses TRBV21-1 and TRBJ2-2; the D call in the table, TRBD1, was not verified against the DNA. TRBV21-1 constitutes a pseudogene. The sequence was obtained from a man between 70 and 80 years old in good health. The sample consisted of blood. The CDR3 reads CASSFQPRQGRWTGELFF. In nucleotides, the CDR3 is TGTGCCAGCAGCTTCCAACCTCGACAGGGGAGGTGGACCGGGGAGCTGTTTTTT.